The clone carrying this T cell receptor (beta chain) has at least ten counts. The antigen remains unidentified. The data derive from a study of human T cells and chemical hapten exposure. Stated time point: patch test 1, 2 weeks after DPC sensitization. Treatment here: therapeutic diphenylcyclopropenone sensitization with weekly scalp DPC. Blood, whole and unfractionated, served as the source for total RNA extraction. Suited to DPC and affected by alopecia, the donors ranged from 18 to 70 years old. Study results and limitations: Controls formed significantly fewer large CDR3 similarity clusters than expanded TCRs did. PT1 expanded TCR numbers tracked positively with patch test score.

A single record per CDR3 protein comes from TCRdb applying MiXCR to the RACE reads. The sample has 42,000 or so distinct CDR3 sequences, around 3.8% seen once. The CDR3 length is 16 residues. Trimming took 6 bases from V and 7 from J; bases not matched to a gene: 8. The TCR was taken from a middle-aged man with alopecia areata. Some clones in this sample may be carry-over from other donors' samples. This specimen consisted of whole blood, obtained in connection with sensitization to the hapten diphenylcyclopropenone (DPC). The chain couples TRBV12-3 or TRBV12-4 to TRBJ2-1; TRBD2 agrees at 14 bases. Written as DNA, the CDR3 is TGTGCCAGCAGCCATGGGACTAGCGGGAGTTGGAATGAGCAGTTCTTC. It is translated as CASSHGTSGSWNEQFF.